The 8 T cell receptor beta chains given below trace back to one sample, sequenced in a study of cytomegalovirus exposure and HLA in healthy donors. A multiplex PCR was run with 60 Vbeta primers and 13 Jbeta primers. The protocol was immunoSEQ multiplex PCR, while the TCRdb copy is restricted to in-frame clones and leaves out a portion. The sample includes fewer than 120,000 clones, over 60% of them seen just once. Sequences were obtained from PBMCs. The receptors were gathered from a woman aged 25 to 45 in good health and CMV-seronegative.

V and J are TRBV30 and TRBJ1-3, with D unresolved. This CDR3 has 14 residues. Trimming removed 0 bases at V and 0 bases at J, with 6 bases between. Per the germline V gene, CDR1 is GTSNPN and CDR2 is SVGIG (reference sequence). The CDR3 region has the DNA TGTGCCTGGAGTGTACACAGCTCTGGAAACACCATATATTTT. This codes for CAWSVHSSGNTIYF.

The chain links TRBV14 to TRBJ2-7; TRBD1 aligns across 7 bases. Germline lookup yields CDR1 SGHDN and CDR2 FVKESK. V lost 7 bases to trimming and J lost 2 bases; unmatched junction nucleotides: 5. This CDR3 comprises 13 residues. Written as DNA, the CDR3 is TGTGCCAGCAACAGAGGACAGGCCTACGAGCAGTACTTC. Its translation is CASNRGQAYEQYF.

The V call is TRBV6-5, the J call TRBJ2-1, with 9 bases fitting TRBD1. The CDR3 sequence is 15 residues long. Germline values: CDR1 MNHEY, CDR2 SVGAGI. V was clipped by 3 bases and J by 7 bases; unmatched bases: 7. The CDR3 here is CASSYGGQGGNEQFF. DNA of the CDR3: TGTGCCAGCAGTTATGGGGGACAGGGCGGAAATGAGCAGTTCTTC.

This clone was found a few times. This chain uses TRBV27 with TRBJ2-1; possible D gene TRBD1, 5 bases. The germline V gene encodes CDR1 MNHEY and CDR2 SMNVEV (reference sequence). Trimming shortened V by 8 bases and J by 3 bases, and 14 bases separated the two germline ends. This CDR3 has 14 amino acids. The CDR3 DNA reads TGTGCCAGCCAAAGCCCAGGGTACTACAATGAGCAGTTCTTC. It encodes CASQSPGYYNEQFF.

Only one count was recorded for this clone. This sequence joins TRBV10-2 and TRBJ2-3; a possible D gene is TRBD2 (5 bases). Germline CDR1 and CDR2: WSHSY and SAAADI. The CDR3 runs 13 residues. V dropped 6 bases and J dropped 1 base, with 8 bases sitting between them. DNA of the CDR3: TGCGCCAGCAGAAAAGCGGGCACAGATACGCAGTATTTT. Translation gives CASRKAGTDTQYF.

V and J are TRBV11-3 and TRBJ2-7; D uncertain. The germline V gene has CDR1 SGHNT and CDR2 YENEEA. The CDR3 totals 13 residues. V was pared by 1 base and J by 6 bases, with 10 bases between. The CDR3 sequence: CASSLGTAGEQYF. The CDR3 region has the DNA TGTGCCAGCAGCTTAGGCACCGCCGGCGAGCAGTACTTC. Drawing the rest from reference TRBV11-3 and TRBJ2-7, the complete variable domain is EAGVVQSPRYKIIEKKQPVAFWCNPISGHNTLYWYLQNLGQGPELLIRYENEEAVDDSQLPKDRFSAERLKGVDSTLKIQPAELGDSAVYLCASSLGTAGEQYFGPGTRLTVT.

This clone was counted between two and nine times. Written as DNA, the CDR3 is TGTGCCAGCAGCTTAGGGGGTTTGACAGGTCCGTTCTTC. Amino acids: CASSLGGLTGPFF. V is TRBV7-8 and J is TRBJ2-1; weak D call: TRBD1 (6 bases). Germline V gene sequence: CDR1 SGHVS, CDR2 FQNEAQ. CDR3 length equals 13 residues. With 1 base removed from V and 15 bases from J, the gap between germline ends came to 16 bases.

This rearrangement joins TRBV30 to TRBJ1-4; D possibly corresponds to TRBD1 (5 bases). Trimming left V 3 bases short and J 4 bases short, with 18 bases between. CDR1 is GTSNPN, CDR2 SVGIG, per germline (reference sequence). The CDR3 consists of 16 residues. CDR3 loop: CAWRWKGAGDNEKLFF. The CDR3 DNA reads TGTGCCTGGAGATGGAAAGGCGCGGGGGATAATGAAAAACTGTTTTTT.